This T cell receptor beta chain was documented in a study of memory CD4+ T cells and cytomegalovirus serostatus. Study outcomes and limitations: CD4+ memory repertoires contained about two fifths of the roughly 150 reported CMV TCRbeta sequences.

As concerns this clone: What it binds is unknown.

CDR1 and CDR2 from the germline V gene are MDHEN and SYDVKM. The CDR3 sequence is 14 residues long. J was trimmed by 3 bases and V by 7 bases; bases with no gene match: 7. Produced via immunoSEQ multiplex PCR; TCRdb's table is partial and in-frame only. The repertoire holds 84,000 or so clones, with 75% to 90% as singletons. The sort gate was single viable CD3+CD4+CD8-CD45RO+ cells for memory CD4+ T cells. This TCR was sampled from an adult in good health and CMV-seronegative. The sample consisted of memory CD4+ T cells from blood. V usage is TRBV28 and J usage is TRBJ2-7, with 9 bases lining up with TRBD1. The CDR3 spells CASTQRQGDYEQYF. Here the CDR3 DNA reads TGTGCCAGCACGCAAAGACAGGGGGACTACGAGCAGTACTTC.